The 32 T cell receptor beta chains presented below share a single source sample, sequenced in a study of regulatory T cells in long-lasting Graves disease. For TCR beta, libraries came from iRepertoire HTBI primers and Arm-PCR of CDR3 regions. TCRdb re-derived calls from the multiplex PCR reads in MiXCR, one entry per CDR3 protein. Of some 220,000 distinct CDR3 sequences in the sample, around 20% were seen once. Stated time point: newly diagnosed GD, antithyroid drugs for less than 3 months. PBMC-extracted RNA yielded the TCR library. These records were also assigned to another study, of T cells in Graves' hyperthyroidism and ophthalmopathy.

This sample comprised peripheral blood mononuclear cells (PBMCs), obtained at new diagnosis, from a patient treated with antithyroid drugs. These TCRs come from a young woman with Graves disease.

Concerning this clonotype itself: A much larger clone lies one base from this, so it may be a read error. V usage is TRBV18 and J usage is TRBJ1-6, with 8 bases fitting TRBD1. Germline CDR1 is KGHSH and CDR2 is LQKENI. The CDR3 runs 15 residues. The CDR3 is CASSPSGQDNSPPHF. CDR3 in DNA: TGTGCCAGCTCACCCTCGGGACAGGATAATTCACCCCCCCACTTT. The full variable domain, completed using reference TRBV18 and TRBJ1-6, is NAGVMQNPRHLVRRRGQEARLRCSPMKGHSHVYWYRQLPEEGLKFMVYLQKENIIDESGMPKERFSAEFPKEGPSILRIQQVVRGDSAAYFCASSPSGQDNSPPHFGNGTRLTVT.

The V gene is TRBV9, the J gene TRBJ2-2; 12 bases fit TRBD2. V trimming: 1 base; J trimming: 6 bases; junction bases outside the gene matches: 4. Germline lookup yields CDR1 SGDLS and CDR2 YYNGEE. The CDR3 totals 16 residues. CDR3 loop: CASSVLAGGPPGELFF. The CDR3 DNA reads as TGTGCCAGCAGCGTACTAGCGGGAGGGCCCCCCGGGGAGCTGTTTTTT.

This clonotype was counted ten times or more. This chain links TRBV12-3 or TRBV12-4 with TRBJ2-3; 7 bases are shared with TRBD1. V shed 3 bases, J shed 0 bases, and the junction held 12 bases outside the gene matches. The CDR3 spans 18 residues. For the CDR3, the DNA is TGTGCCAGCAGTTTCACTGGGGACAGCGAATTAAGCACAGATACGCAGTATTTT. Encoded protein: CASSFTGDSELSTDTQYF.

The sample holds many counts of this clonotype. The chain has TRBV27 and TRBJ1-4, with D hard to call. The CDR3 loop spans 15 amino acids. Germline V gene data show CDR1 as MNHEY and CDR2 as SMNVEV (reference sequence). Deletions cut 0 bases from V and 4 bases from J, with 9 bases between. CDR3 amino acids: CASSLSMDGNEKLFF. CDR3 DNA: TGTGCCAGCAGTTTATCGATGGACGGTAATGAAAAACTGTTTTTT.

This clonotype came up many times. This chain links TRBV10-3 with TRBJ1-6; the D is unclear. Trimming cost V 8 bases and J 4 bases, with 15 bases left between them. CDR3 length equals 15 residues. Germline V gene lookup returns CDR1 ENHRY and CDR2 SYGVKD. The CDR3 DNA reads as TGTGCCATCTCCAGGAGAGAACTGTATAATTCACCCCTCCACTTT. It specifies CAISRRELYNSPLHF.

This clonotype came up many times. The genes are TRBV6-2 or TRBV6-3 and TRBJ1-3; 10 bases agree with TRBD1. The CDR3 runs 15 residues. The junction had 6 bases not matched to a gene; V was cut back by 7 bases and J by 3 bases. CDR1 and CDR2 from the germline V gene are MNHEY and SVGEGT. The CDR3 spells CASTPGTGDGNTIYF. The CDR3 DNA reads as TGTGCCAGCACCCCCGGGACAGGGGATGGAAACACCATATATTTT.

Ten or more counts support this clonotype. In DNA form, the CDR3 reads TGCGCCAGCAGTGCGACAGGGTACACTGAAGCTTTCTTT. Residues: CASSATGYTEAFF. The chain joins TRBV10-2 to TRBJ1-1, with TRBD1 identical over 7 bases. The CDR3 is 13 residues long. V shed 4 bases and J 3 bases; nucleotides not matched to a gene: 2. The germline gives CDR1 WSHSY, CDR2 SAAADI.

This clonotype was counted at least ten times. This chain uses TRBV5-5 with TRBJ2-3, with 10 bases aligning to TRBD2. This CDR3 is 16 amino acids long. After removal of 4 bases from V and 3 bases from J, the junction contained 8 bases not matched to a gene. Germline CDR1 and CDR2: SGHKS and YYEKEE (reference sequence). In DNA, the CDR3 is TGTGCCAGCAGCGAGGGACTAGCGACCTATACAGATACGCAGTATTTT. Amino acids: CASSEGLATYTDTQYF.

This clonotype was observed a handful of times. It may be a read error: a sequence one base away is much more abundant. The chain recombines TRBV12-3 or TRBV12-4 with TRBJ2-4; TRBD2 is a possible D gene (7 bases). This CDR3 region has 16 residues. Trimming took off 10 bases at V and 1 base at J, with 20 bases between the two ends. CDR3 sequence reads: CANSMGGAGAKNIQYF. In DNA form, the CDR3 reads TGTGCCAACAGCATGGGGGGGGCAGGGGCCAAAAACATTCAGTACTTC.

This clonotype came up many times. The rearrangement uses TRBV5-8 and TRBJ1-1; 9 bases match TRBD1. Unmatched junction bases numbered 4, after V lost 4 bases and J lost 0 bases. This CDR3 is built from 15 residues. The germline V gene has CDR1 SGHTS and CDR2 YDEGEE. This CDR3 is CASSPRTGVNTEAFF. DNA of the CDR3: TGTGCCAGCAGCCCCCGGACAGGGGTGAACACTGAAGCTTTCTTT.

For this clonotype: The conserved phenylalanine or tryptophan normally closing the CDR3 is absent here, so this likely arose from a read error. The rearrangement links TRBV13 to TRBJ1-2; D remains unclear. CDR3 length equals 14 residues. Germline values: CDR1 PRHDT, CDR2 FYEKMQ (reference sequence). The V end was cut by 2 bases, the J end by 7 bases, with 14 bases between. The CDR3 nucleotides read TGTGCCAGCAGCTTAAGAGACACCTCCGGTGGCTACACCCTC. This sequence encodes CASSLRDTSGGYTL.

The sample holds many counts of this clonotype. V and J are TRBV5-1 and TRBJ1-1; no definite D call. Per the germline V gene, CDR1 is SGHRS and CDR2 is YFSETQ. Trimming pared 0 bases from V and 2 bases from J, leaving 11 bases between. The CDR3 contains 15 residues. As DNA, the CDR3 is TGCGCCAGCAGCTTGGCCGCAGACTTAAACACTGAAGCTTTCTTT. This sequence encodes CASSLAADLNTEAFF.

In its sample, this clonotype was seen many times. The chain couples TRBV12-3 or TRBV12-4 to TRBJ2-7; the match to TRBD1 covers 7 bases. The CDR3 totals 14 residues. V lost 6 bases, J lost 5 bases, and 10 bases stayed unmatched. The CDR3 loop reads CASSRRGQWDEQYF. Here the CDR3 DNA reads TGTGCCAGCAGCCGCCGGGGACAGTGGGACGAGCAGTACTTC.

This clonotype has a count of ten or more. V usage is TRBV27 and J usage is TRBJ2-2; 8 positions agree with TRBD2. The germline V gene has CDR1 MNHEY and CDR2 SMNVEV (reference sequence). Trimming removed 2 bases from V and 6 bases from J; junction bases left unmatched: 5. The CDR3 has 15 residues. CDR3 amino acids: CASSLSGGWAGELFF. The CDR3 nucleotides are TGTGCCAGCAGTTTAAGCGGGGGTTGGGCCGGGGAGCTGTTTTTT.

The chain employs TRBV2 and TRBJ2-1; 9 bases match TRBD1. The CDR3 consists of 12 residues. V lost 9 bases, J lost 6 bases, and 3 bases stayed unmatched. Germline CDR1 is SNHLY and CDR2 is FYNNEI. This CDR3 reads CARGTGFNEQFF. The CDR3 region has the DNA TGTGCCAGGGGGACAGGGTTCAATGAGCAGTTCTTC.

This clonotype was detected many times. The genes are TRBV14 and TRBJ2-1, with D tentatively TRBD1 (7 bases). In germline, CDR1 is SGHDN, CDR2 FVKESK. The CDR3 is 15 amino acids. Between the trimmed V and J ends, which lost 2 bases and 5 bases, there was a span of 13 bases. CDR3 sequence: CASSQWGRGDNEQFF. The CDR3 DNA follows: TGTGCCAGCAGCCAATGGGGCAGGGGGGACAATGAGCAGTTCTTC.

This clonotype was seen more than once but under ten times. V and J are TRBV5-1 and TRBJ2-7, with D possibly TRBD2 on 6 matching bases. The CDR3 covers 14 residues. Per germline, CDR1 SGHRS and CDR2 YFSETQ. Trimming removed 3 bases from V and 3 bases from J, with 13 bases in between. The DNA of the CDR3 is TGCGCCAGCAGCTCCCGGGGGAAGAACTACGAGCAGTACTTC. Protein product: CASSSRGKNYEQYF.

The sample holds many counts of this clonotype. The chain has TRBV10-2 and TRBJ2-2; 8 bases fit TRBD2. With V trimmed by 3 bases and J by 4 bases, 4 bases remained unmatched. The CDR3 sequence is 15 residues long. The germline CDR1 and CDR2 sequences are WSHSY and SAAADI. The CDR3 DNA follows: TGCGCCAGCAGTGAAGGCGGGAGGAGCACCGGGGAGCTGTTTTTT. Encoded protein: CASSEGGRSTGELFF.

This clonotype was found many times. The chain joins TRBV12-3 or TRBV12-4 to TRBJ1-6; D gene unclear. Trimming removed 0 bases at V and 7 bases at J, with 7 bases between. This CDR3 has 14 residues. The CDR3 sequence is CASSLAGRNSPLHF. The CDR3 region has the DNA TGTGCCAGCAGTTTAGCAGGGAGGAATTCACCCCTCCACTTT.

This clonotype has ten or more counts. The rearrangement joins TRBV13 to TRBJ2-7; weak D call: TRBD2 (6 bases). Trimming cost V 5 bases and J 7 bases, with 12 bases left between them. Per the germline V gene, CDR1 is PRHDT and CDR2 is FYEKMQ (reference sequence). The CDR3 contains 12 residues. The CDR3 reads CASSPPGREQYF. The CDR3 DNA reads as TGTGCCAGCAGCCCCCCTGGGAGGGAGCAGTACTTC. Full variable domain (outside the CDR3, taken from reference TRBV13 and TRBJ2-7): AAGVIQSPRHLIKEKRETATLKCYPIPRHDTVYWYQQGPGQDPQFLISFYEKMQSDKGSIPDRFSAQQFSDYHSELNMSSLELGDSALYFCASSPPGREQYFGPGTRLTVT.

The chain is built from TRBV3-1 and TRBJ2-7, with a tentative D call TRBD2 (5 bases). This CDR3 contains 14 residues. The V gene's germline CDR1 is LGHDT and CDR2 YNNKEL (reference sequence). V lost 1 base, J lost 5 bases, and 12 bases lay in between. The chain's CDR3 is CASSQGWRQDEQYF. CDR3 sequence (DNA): TGTGCCAGCAGCCAAGGGTGGAGGCAAGACGAGCAGTACTTC.

The chain's CDR3 is CASSLTSRSYNEQFF. The CDR3 DNA sequence: TGTGCCAGCAGCTTGACTAGCCGATCCTACAATGAGCAGTTCTTC. This chain joins TRBV7-2 and TRBJ2-1; the match to TRBD2 covers 7 bases. This CDR3 is built from 15 residues. Germline values: CDR1 SGHTA, CDR2 FQGNSA. Trimming removed 3 bases from V and 1 base from J; junction bases left unmatched: 3.

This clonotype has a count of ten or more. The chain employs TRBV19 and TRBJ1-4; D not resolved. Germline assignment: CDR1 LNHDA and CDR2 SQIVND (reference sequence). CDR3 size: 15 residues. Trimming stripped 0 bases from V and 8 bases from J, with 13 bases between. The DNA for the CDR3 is TGTGCCAGTAGTATAGAAGGGCCTGATGAAGAAAAACTGTTTTTT. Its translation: CASSIEGPDEEKLFF. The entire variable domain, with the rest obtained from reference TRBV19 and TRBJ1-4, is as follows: DGGITQSPKYLFRKEGQNVTLSCEQNLNHDAMYWYRQDPGQGLRLIYYSQIVNDFQKGDIAEGYSVSREKKESFPLTVTSAQKNPTAFYLCASSIEGPDEEKLFFGSGTQLSVL.

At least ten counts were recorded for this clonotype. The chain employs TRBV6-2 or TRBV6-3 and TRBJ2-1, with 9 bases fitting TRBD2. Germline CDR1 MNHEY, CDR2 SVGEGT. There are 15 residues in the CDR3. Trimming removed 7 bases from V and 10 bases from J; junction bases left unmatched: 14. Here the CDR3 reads CASKQRGAAGWEQFF. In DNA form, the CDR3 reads TGTGCCAGCAAGCAGCGGGGGGCCGCCGGGTGGGAGCAGTTCTTC.

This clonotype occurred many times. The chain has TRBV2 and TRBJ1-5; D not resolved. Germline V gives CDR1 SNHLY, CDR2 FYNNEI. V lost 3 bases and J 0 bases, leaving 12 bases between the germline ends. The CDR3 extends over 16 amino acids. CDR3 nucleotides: TGTGCCAGCAGTGAGCAGACAAGTTATAGCAATCAGCCCCAGCATTTT. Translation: CASSEQTSYSNQPQHF.

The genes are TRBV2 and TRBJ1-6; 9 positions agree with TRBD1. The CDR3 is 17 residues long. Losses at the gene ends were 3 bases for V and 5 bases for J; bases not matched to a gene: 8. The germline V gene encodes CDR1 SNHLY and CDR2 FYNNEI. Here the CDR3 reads CASSDWGQGVNNSPLHF. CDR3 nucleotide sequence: TGTGCCAGCAGTGACTGGGGACAGGGTGTCAATAATTCACCCCTCCACTTT.

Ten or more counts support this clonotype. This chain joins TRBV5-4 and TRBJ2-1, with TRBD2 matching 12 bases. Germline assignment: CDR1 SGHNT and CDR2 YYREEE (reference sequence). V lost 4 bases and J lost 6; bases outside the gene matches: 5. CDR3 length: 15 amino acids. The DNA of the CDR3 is TGTGCCAGCAGCCCGACTAGCGGGAGTAGCAATGAGCAGTTCTTC. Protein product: CASSPTSGSSNEQFF.

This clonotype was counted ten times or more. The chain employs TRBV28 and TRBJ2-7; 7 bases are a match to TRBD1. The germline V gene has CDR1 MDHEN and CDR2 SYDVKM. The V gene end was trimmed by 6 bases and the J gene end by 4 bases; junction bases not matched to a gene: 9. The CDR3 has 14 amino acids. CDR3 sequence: CASREAGTVYEQYF. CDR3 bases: TGTGCCAGCAGGGAAGCCGGGACAGTTTACGAGCAGTACTTC.

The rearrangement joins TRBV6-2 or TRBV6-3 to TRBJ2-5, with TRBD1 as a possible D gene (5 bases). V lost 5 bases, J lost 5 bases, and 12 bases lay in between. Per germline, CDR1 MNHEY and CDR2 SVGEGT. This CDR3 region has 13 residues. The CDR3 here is CASSEWGLETQYF. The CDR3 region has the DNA TGTGCCAGCAGTGAATGGGGCTTGGAGACCCAGTACTTC.

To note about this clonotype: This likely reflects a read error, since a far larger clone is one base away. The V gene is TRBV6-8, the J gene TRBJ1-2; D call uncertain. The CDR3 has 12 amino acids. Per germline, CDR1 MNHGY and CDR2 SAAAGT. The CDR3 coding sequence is TGTGGCAGCGGAGAGAGTGTGGGTGGCTACACCTTC. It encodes CGSGESVGGYTF.

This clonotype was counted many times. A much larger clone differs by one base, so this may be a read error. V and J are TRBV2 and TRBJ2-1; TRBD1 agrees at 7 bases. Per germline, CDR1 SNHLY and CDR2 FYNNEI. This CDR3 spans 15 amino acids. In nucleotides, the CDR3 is TGTGCCAGCTCCAGGGGGACATCCTCCTACAATGAGCAGTCCTTC. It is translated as CASSRGTSSYNEQSF.

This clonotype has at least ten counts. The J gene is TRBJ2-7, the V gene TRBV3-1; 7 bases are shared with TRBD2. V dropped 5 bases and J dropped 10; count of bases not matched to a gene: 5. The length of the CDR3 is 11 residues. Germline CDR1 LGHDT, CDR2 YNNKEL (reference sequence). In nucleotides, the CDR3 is TGTGCCAGCAGCGAGGGAGGGGACCAGTACTTC. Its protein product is CASSEGGDQYF.